The rows below give T cell receptor beta chains drawn from one sample of a study of T-cell memory formation after mild COVID-19. TCRdb recomputed calls from the 5' RACE reads with MiXCR, one row per CDR3 protein. The data show over 150,000 distinct CDR3 sequences, with roughly 23% seen just once and under 30% held by the top ten. Sequencing was done on a sample of PBMCs or a T cell subset sorted from them (not recorded which). The receptors were gathered from an adult woman who had mild COVID-19 (a few samples of this study predate the infection). Cell type and time point are not known. The CDR3 runs from the conserved cysteine through the conserved F or W. The order of the fields is CDR3 protein, CDR3 DNA, D gene, V gene, CDR3 length, clone size, J gene. D genes are given only for firm matches. Clone size is shown for a subset of rows, as once, few, many or a class of expanded clone.

CDR3aa: CASSYLTSGGLADTQYF; CDR3nt: TGTGCCAGCAGTTACTTGACTAGCGGGGGGTTGGCAGATACGCAGTATTTT; d_gene: TRBD2; v_gene: TRBV6-5; len: 17; abundance: few; j_gene: TRBJ2-3
CDR3aa: CASSLGTASYGYTF; CDR3nt: TGTGCCAGCAGCTTGGGGACCGCCTCTTATGGCTACACCTTC; d_gene: -; v_gene: TRBV5-5; len: 14; abundance: few; j_gene: TRBJ1-2
CDR3aa: CASSLEEDSGANVLTF; CDR3nt: TGTGCCAGCAGCTTGGAGGAGGATTCTGGGGCCAACGTCCTGACTTTC; d_gene: -; v_gene: TRBV5-6; len: 16; abundance: -; j_gene: TRBJ2-6
CDR3aa: CASSQDSANYNEQFF; CDR3nt: TGTGCCAGCAGCCAAGATAGCGCCAACTACAATGAGCAGTTCTTC; d_gene: -; v_gene: TRBV3-1; len: 15; abundance: -; j_gene: TRBJ2-1
CDR3aa: CATSDLTSGNEQFF; CDR3nt: TGTGCCACCAGTGATTTAACTAGCGGGAATGAGCAGTTCTTC; d_gene: TRBD2; v_gene: TRBV24-1; len: 14; abundance: -; j_gene: TRBJ2-1
CDR3aa: CATSVAAGAGPGELFF; CDR3nt: TGTGCCACCAGCGTAGCCGCCGGGGCTGGGCCCGGGGAGCTGTTTTTT; d_gene: -; v_gene: TRBV15; len: 16; abundance: -; j_gene: TRBJ2-2
CDR3aa: CASSIARDTGSIGYEQYF; CDR3nt: TGTGCCAGTAGTATAGCTAGAGACACAGGGTCCATCGGTTACGAGCAGTACTTC; d_gene: -; v_gene: TRBV19; len: 18; abundance: -; j_gene: TRBJ2-7
CDR3aa: CSARIAGDPQETQYF; CDR3nt: TGCAGTGCTAGAATAGCGGGGGACCCACAAGAGACCCAGTACTTC; d_gene: TRBD2; v_gene: TRBV20-1; len: 15; abundance: -; j_gene: TRBJ2-5
CDR3aa: CASSQDEGPRSTGELFF; CDR3nt: TGCGCCAGCAGCCAAGACGAAGGCCCAAGAAGCACCGGGGAGCTGTTTTTT; d_gene: -; v_gene: TRBV4-3; len: 17; abundance: few; j_gene: TRBJ2-2
CDR3aa: CASSLSVQETQYF; CDR3nt: TGTGCCAGCAGCTTATCGGTACAAGAGACCCAGTACTTC; d_gene: -; v_gene: TRBV7-9; len: 13; abundance: many; j_gene: TRBJ2-5
CDR3aa: CASGTGFGFQETQYF; CDR3nt: TGTGCTAGTGGTACAGGGTTTGGGTTCCAAGAGACCCAGTACTTC; d_gene: -; v_gene: TRBV12-5; len: 15; abundance: once; j_gene: TRBJ2-5
CDR3aa: CATSPGLADYNEQFF; CDR3nt: TGTGCCACCAGTCCGGGACTAGCAGACTACAATGAGCAGTTCTTC; d_gene: TRBD2; v_gene: TRBV24-1; len: 15; abundance: few; j_gene: TRBJ2-1
CDR3aa: CASSSGFAGYTF; CDR3nt: TGTGCCAGCAGCTCCGGATTCGCAGGCTACACCTTC; d_gene: -; v_gene: TRBV5-6; len: 12; abundance: medium-sized; j_gene: TRBJ1-2
CDR3aa: CASSPTPNTEAFF; CDR3nt: TGTGCCAGCAGCCCGACACCGAACACTGAAGCTTTCTTT; d_gene: -; v_gene: TRBV7-6; len: 13; abundance: -; j_gene: TRBJ1-1
CDR3aa: CASRDRDNTIWGSYNEQFF; CDR3nt: TGTGCCAGCAGGGACCGGGACAACACTATTTGGGGCTCCTACAATGAGCAGTTCTTC; d_gene: -; v_gene: TRBV6-1; len: 19; abundance: -; j_gene: TRBJ2-1
CDR3aa: CASNTGGWNEQYF; CDR3nt: TGTGCCAGCAATACAGGGGGTTGGAACGAGCAGTACTTC; d_gene: TRBD1; v_gene: TRBV6-2/TRBV6-3; len: 13; abundance: -; j_gene: TRBJ2-7
CDR3aa: CASSQVEGAGQPQHF; CDR3nt: TGCGCCAGCAGCCAAGTCGAGGGGGCAGGCCAGCCCCAGCATTTT; d_gene: TRBD1; v_gene: TRBV4-1; len: 15; abundance: -; j_gene: TRBJ1-5
CDR3aa: CASSGQTGYLEAFF; CDR3nt: TGTGCCAGCAGCGGGCAAACAGGGTATTTGGAAGCTTTCTTT; d_gene: -; v_gene: TRBV7-2; len: 14; abundance: many; j_gene: TRBJ1-1
CDR3aa: CSARPLLQRGGRDTQYF; CDR3nt: TGCAGTGCTAGACCCCTTCTCCAGCGGGGGGGCCGAGATACGCAGTATTTT; d_gene: TRBD2; v_gene: TRBV20-1; len: 17; abundance: -; j_gene: TRBJ2-3
CDR3aa: CASSLAGGVADTQYF; CDR3nt: TGCGCCAGCAGCCTAGCGGGAGGGGTCGCAGATACGCAGTATTTT; d_gene: TRBD2; v_gene: TRBV5-1; len: 15; abundance: few; j_gene: TRBJ2-3
CDR3aa: CAIRDRADTQYF; CDR3nt: TGTGCCATCCGGGACAGGGCGGATACGCAGTATTTT; d_gene: TRBD1; v_gene: TRBV7-9; len: 12; abundance: -; j_gene: TRBJ2-3
CDR3aa: CASSSGARPVNTEAFF; CDR3nt: TGTGCCAGCAGCTCGGGAGCCCGACCCGTAAACACTGAAGCTTTCTTT; d_gene: -; v_gene: TRBV7-6; len: 16; abundance: few; j_gene: TRBJ1-1
CDR3aa: CASSLRLSGAGASTDTQYF; CDR3nt: TGTGCCAGCAGCTTAAGGCTTAGCGGAGCGGGGGCTAGCACAGATACGCAGTATTTT; d_gene: TRBD2; v_gene: TRBV7-2; len: 19; abundance: many; j_gene: TRBJ2-3
CDR3aa: CASSLASMNTEAFF; CDR3nt: TGTGCCAGCAGCTTAGCCTCCATGAACACTGAAGCTTTCTTT; d_gene: -; v_gene: TRBV7-8; len: 14; abundance: -; j_gene: TRBJ1-1
CDR3aa: CASRTGQGFGYTF; CDR3nt: TGTGCCAGCAGAACGGGACAGGGCTTTGGCTACACCTTC; d_gene: TRBD1; v_gene: TRBV7-9; len: 13; abundance: few; j_gene: TRBJ1-2
CDR3aa: CASRSRTSAYNEQFF; CDR3nt: TGTGCCAGCAGGTCCCGGACTAGCGCCTACAATGAGCAGTTCTTC; d_gene: TRBD2; v_gene: TRBV7-6; len: 15; abundance: few; j_gene: TRBJ2-1
CDR3aa: CASSFSGISYLAGANVLTF; CDR3nt: TGTGCCAGCAGTTTCTCAGGGATTAGCTACTTAGCTGGGGCCAACGTCCTGACTTTC; d_gene: -; v_gene: TRBV27; len: 19; abundance: -; j_gene: TRBJ2-6
CDR3aa: CASTLGGSSYEQYF; CDR3nt: TGTGCCAGCACCCTTGGGGGGAGCTCCTACGAGCAGTACTTC; d_gene: -; v_gene: TRBV5-6; len: 14; abundance: few; j_gene: TRBJ2-7
CDR3aa: CSAPTPEALTNEKLFF; CDR3nt: TGCAGTGCTCCGACGCCAGAAGCATTAACTAATGAAAAACTGTTTTTT; d_gene: -; v_gene: TRBV20-1; len: 16; abundance: -; j_gene: TRBJ1-4
CDR3aa: CASSQDRDSYTDTQYF; CDR3nt: TGCGCCAGCAGCCAAGACCGGGACAGCTACACAGATACGCAGTATTTT; d_gene: TRBD1; v_gene: TRBV4-1; len: 16; abundance: few; j_gene: TRBJ2-3
CDR3aa: CASTLALAEAEQYF; CDR3nt: TGTGCCAGCACCCTCGCTCTAGCGGAAGCCGAGCAGTACTTC; d_gene: TRBD2; v_gene: TRBV6-2/TRBV6-3; len: 14; abundance: -; j_gene: TRBJ2-7
CDR3aa: CASSPHPDTEAFF; CDR3nt: TGTGCCAGCAGCCCCCACCCCGACACTGAAGCTTTCTTT; d_gene: -; v_gene: TRBV6-2/TRBV6-3; len: 13; abundance: once; j_gene: TRBJ1-1
CDR3aa: CASSTDWTGGTGNTIYF; CDR3nt: TGCGCCAGCAGCACCGACTGGACAGGGGGCACTGGAAACACCATATATTTT; d_gene: TRBD1; v_gene: TRBV5-1; len: 17; abundance: few; j_gene: TRBJ1-3
CDR3aa: CASSLSPIAGSTDTQYF; CDR3nt: TGTGCCAGCAGCTTAAGCCCTATAGCGGGTAGCACAGATACGCAGTATTTT; d_gene: TRBD2; v_gene: TRBV7-2; len: 17; abundance: -; j_gene: TRBJ2-3
CDR3aa: CASILEGEPGPVYQPQHF; CDR3nt: TGTGCCAGCATTCTGGAGGGGGAGCCCGGACCGGTATATCAGCCCCAGCATTTT; d_gene: -; v_gene: TRBV12-3/TRBV12-4; len: 18; abundance: few; j_gene: TRBJ1-5
CDR3aa: CASRFHPFGQTQETQYF; CDR3nt: TGCGCCAGCAGATTTCACCCCTTCGGACAGACACAAGAGACCCAGTACTTC; d_gene: -; v_gene: TRBV5-1; len: 17; abundance: few; j_gene: TRBJ2-5
CDR3aa: CASSLAYFAKAQYF; CDR3nt: TGTGCCAGCAGCTTAGCTTACTTCGCGAAGGCGCAGTATTTT; d_gene: -; v_gene: TRBV7-8; len: 14; abundance: -; j_gene: TRBJ2-3
CDR3aa: CAISEAGASTDTQYF; CDR3nt: TGTGCCATCAGTGAGGCAGGGGCAAGCACAGATACGCAGTATTTT; d_gene: -; v_gene: TRBV10-3; len: 15; abundance: -; j_gene: TRBJ2-3
CDR3aa: CASSQKRGGLSSYEQYF; CDR3nt: TGTGCCAGCAGCCAAAAGCGGGGGGGCTTAAGCTCCTACGAGCAGTACTTC; d_gene: TRBD2; v_gene: TRBV14; len: 17; abundance: -; j_gene: TRBJ2-7
CDR3aa: CASSLTAYEQYF; CDR3nt: TGTGCCAGCAGCTTAACGGCCTACGAGCAGTACTTC; d_gene: -; v_gene: TRBV7-6; len: 12; abundance: many; j_gene: TRBJ2-7
CDR3aa: CASSQDFGRGFDEQYF; CDR3nt: TGCGCCAGCAGCCAAGATTTTGGCAGGGGATTTGACGAGCAGTACTTC; d_gene: -; v_gene: TRBV4-1; len: 16; abundance: -; j_gene: TRBJ2-7